What follows is one T cell receptor beta chain and its context. The germline gives CDR1 MNHEY, CDR2 SVGAGI. V was cut by 4 bases and J by 2 bases, with 9 bases left in between. The CDR3 runs 13 residues. The data were obtained in a study of shared T cell receptors in the human thymus. The method was immunoSEQ multiplex PCR; TCRdb's version includes in-frame clones alone and lacks a portion of them. The sample lists 700,000 or so clones; roughly 85% were seen once. These records were also assigned to another study, of human thymus T cells. From that study: Corrective surgery for congenital heart defects was being performed on the healthy Finnish infants who served as donors. Corrective heart surgery yielded resections, and these provided the thymus tissue. Use of V and J genes seemed skewed within the thymic and blood repertoires. Reports from related research described highly overlapping thymic repertoires among unrelated individuals.

The sample consisted of thymocytes. The sequence was obtained from a girl under two years old with a congenital heart defect. This sequence joins TRBV6-5 and TRBJ2-7; D perhaps matches TRBD1 (5 bases). CDR3 DNA sequence: TGTGCCAGCAGTTCCCCGGACACCTACGAGCAGTACTTC. Translating gives CASSSPDTYEQYF.